The T cell receptor beta chain under discussion was sequenced for a study of OX40 agonist ivuxolimab in advanced cancers. Concerning the study at large: Ivuxolimab was a fully human IgG2 agonistic monoclonal antibody targeting the costimulatory receptor OX40 (CD134). The dose-escalation cohort was roughly 83% male with a mean age of approximately 60 years, ranging from roughly 23 to 90. Peripheral TCRbeta sequencing aimed to test whether ivuxolimab altered TCR sequence diversity and caused clonal T-cell expansion. Intravenous ivuxolimab was administered to patients every 2 weeks at six dose levels: 0.01, 0.1, 0.3, 1.5, 3 and 10 mg/kg. The paper reports the monotherapy dose-escalation portion (N of about 47 patients) of the phase I ivuxolimab trial. Three dose-escalation patients achieved partial responses, one with hepatocellular carcinoma and two with cutaneous melanoma. Of the approximately 54 patients in dose escalation, about 20 had hepatocellular carcinoma, some 15 had melanoma, 9 had renal cell carcinoma and 9 had head and neck cancer. Patients were allowed to have had prior anti-PD-1, anti-PD-L1 or anti-CTLA-4 therapy, and around 37% of the dose-escalation patients had previously received checkpoint inhibitors.

With respect to this clone: Which antigen it targets is not known. Base qualities are not at hand, and no much larger clone is one base apart.

What the research found in general, with its limitations: Partial responders in the 0.1-3.0 mg/kg groups had among the lowest normalized peripheral clonal expansion, especially among CD8+ T cells. Low levels of normalized T-cell clonal expansion were also seen in some patients who did not respond. At doses of 0.1 to 3.0 mg/kg, clonal expansion of both CD4+ and CD8+ T cells in blood was seen between baseline and week 6. After ivuxolimab, expanded clones were on average more numerous among CD8+ T cells than among CD4+ T cells. The antigen specificity of the peripheral T cells that underwent clonal expansion was not determined.

To sequence the TCRbeta CDR3 region, genomic DNA was isolated from the sorted cells. The immunoSEQ Assay was used for sequencing of TCRbeta CDR3 regions. Not all clones reach the TCRdb copy of this immuneACCESS table, which keeps in-frame sequences only. Checked studies attribute under half of the gap to unresolved V genes and leave the rest unexplained. The sample data list approximately 64,000 clones, and roughly 80% of these were observed just once. The top ten clonotypes cover roughly 3.5% of the sample. From the germline V gene, CDR1 is MGHRA and CDR2 is YSYEKL. Its CDR3 holds 18 amino acids, cysteine through phenylalanine. Only the CDR3 region is kept as DNA, spanning 54 bases read in frame from base 1. Trimming accounts for 1 base at V and 3 bases at J, while the number of junction bases matched to no gene is 7. The trial excluded patients who had a history of autoimmune disease or who were on systemic immunosuppression. In every dose cohort, peripheral blood was drawn for TCR sequencing at baseline, cycle 4 day 1, and cycle 7 day 1. Samples were obtained from an open-label, multicenter, first-in-human phase I dose-escalation trial of ivuxolimab. Adults with locally advanced or metastatic head and neck squamous cell, hepatocellular, melanoma or renal cell carcinoma were enrolled in the trial. Before TCR sequencing, CD4+ T cells and CD8+ T cells from peripheral blood were sorted into separate populations.

The rearrangement combines TRBV4-1 with TRBJ2-7, with 15 bases aligning to TRBD2. The clonotype originates from an adult with an advanced solid tumor such as melanoma, head and neck, liver or kidney cancer. Sequenced material: CD4+ or CD8+ T cells sorted from blood, taken in a trial of the OX40 agonist ivuxolimab. The CDR3 here reads CASSQGTSGRVTVYEQYF. The bases read TGCGCCAGCAGCCAAGGGACTAGCGGGAGGGTCACTGTCTACGAGCAGTACTTC.